Each of the 24 T cell receptor beta chains below was sequenced from the same sample in a study of graft-versus-host responses after intestinal transplantation. Their antigens are not known. Profiling relied on immunoSEQ multiplex PCR, and the TCRdb table lists in-frame clones only, not all of them. The sample holds 25,000 to 35,000 clones, roughly 80% seen once. Sequenced here: unstimulated CD8+ T cells sorted from spleen or lymph node cells, sampled before intestinal transplant. These TCRs come from a human donor who received an intestinal transplant.

The chain joins TRBV7-8 to TRBJ1-4; D is perhaps TRBD1 (5 bases). Trimming left V 1 base short and J 7 bases short, with 13 bases between. Per the germline V gene, CDR1 is SGHVS and CDR2 is FQNEAQ. The CDR3 spans 15 residues. CDR3 amino acids: CASSLGQGKGEKLFF. As DNA, the CDR3 is TGTGCCAGCAGCTTAGGGCAGGGAAAAGGTGAAAAACTGTTTTTT. The variable domain in full, with the rest retrieved from reference TRBV7-8 and TRBJ1-4, is GAGVSQSPRYKVAKRGQDVALRCDPISGHVSLFWYQQALGQGPEFLTYFQNEAQLDKSGLPSDRFFAERPEGSVSTLKIQRTQQEDSAVYLCASSLGQGKGEKLFFGSGTQLSVL.

The rearrangement joins TRBV4-2 to TRBJ2-1; 14 bases map to TRBD2. Germline CDR1 reads LGHNA; CDR2 reads YNFKEQ. After removal of 4 bases from V and 6 bases from J, the junction contained 2 bases not matched to a gene. The CDR3 totals 15 residues. This chain's CDR3 is CASSPGLAGANEQFF. DNA of the CDR3: TGTGCCAGCAGCCCGGGACTAGCGGGAGCCAATGAGCAGTTCTTC.

The table lists this clone with a count of one. This sequence joins TRBV28 and TRBJ2-5; tentatively, D is TRBD2 (7 bases). This CDR3 has 12 residues. Germline CDR1 MDHEN, CDR2 SYDVKM. Here the CDR3 reads CAVGGARETQYF. The CDR3 DNA sequence: TGTGCTGTTGGGGGGGCGCGAGAGACCCAGTACTTC.

V is TRBV10-3 and J is TRBJ2-7; 8 nucleotides agree with TRBD2. The CDR3 is 14 amino acids. Germline CDR1 is ENHRY and CDR2 is SYGVKD. V shed 6 bases and J 6 bases; nucleotides not matched to a gene: 10. This CDR3 reads CAIRTGPGGLEQYF. The CDR3 DNA reads TGTGCCATCAGAACCGGGCCGGGAGGGCTCGAGCAGTACTTC.

The CDR3 protein is CASSPTSGRVTDTQYF. In nucleotides, the CDR3 is TGTGCCAGCAGCCCGACTAGCGGGAGGGTCACAGATACGCAGTATTTT. The J gene is TRBJ2-3, the V gene TRBV11-2, with 14 nucleotides matching TRBD2. This CDR3 is 16 amino acids long. Per germline, CDR1 SGHAT and CDR2 FQNNGV. The ends lost 5 bases at V and 2 bases at J; junction bases unmatched: 3.

V usage is TRBV5-1 and J usage is TRBJ2-3; 12 nucleotides align to TRBD2. The CDR3 has 16 amino acids. J lost 2 bases, V lost 4 bases, and 5 bases had no gene match. CDR1 and CDR2 from the germline V gene are SGHRS and YFSETQ. The CDR3 is CASSLGLAGATDTQYF. CDR3 nucleotide sequence: TGCGCCAGCAGCCTGGGACTAGCGGGCGCCACAGATACGCAGTATTTT.

This chain uses TRBV7-9 with TRBJ2-3; D is undetermined. The CDR3 spans 13 residues. Germline loops: CDR1 SEHNR, CDR2 FQNEAQ (reference sequence). V was shortened by 1 base and J by 4 bases, with 6 bases between the two germline ends. The CDR3 spells CASSLGVSDTQYF. Here the CDR3 DNA reads TGTGCCAGCAGCTTAGGAGTATCAGATACGCAGTATTTT. Variable domain in full (rest from reference TRBV7-9 and TRBJ2-3): DTGVSQNPRHKITKRGQNVTFRCDPISEHNRLYWYRQTLGQGPEFLTYFQNEAQLEKSRLLSDRFSAERPKGSFSTLEIQRTEQGDSAMYLCASSLGVSDTQYFGPGTRLTVL.

The V and J genes are TRBV29-1 and TRBJ1-2; TRBD1 agrees at 7 bases. The junction had 6 bases not matched to a gene; V was cut back by 5 bases and J by 6 bases. Germline CDR1 SQVTM, CDR2 ANQGSEA. The CDR3 is made up of 12 amino acids. DNA for the CDR3: TGCAGCGTTCATAGACAGGGCAATGGCTACACCTTC. It codes for CSVHRQGNGYTF. Together with reference TRBV29-1 and TRBJ1-2, the CDR3 gives the full variable domain: SAVISQKPSRDICQRGTSLTIQCQVDSQVTMMFWYRQQPGQSLTLIATANQGSEATYESGFVIDKFPISRPNLTFSTLTVSNMSPEDSSIYLCSVHRQGNGYTFGSGTRLTVV.

The sample holds a few counts of this clone. In DNA form, the CDR3 reads TGTGCCAGCAGCTTTCTTACGACTCACGGCACCATATATTTT. Protein sequence: CASSFLTTHGTIYF. The V gene is TRBV13, the J gene TRBJ1-3; no reliable D call. The CDR3 length is 14 residues. Germline V CDR1 and CDR2: PRHDT, FYEKMQ (reference sequence). Trimming pared 3 bases from V and 9 bases from J, leaving 15 bases between.

This clone was seen a single time. This chain links TRBV4-1 with TRBJ2-7, with a tentative D call TRBD2 (5 bases). In germline, CDR1 is MGHRA, CDR2 YSYEKL. The V gene lost 5 bases and the J gene lost 4 bases, with 15 bases spanning the gap. This CDR3 has 14 amino acids. This chain's CDR3 is CASSIHNTGYEQYF. CDR3 DNA: TGCGCCAGCAGCATTCATAATACGGGGTACGAGCAGTACTTC.

The chain is built from TRBV5-6 and TRBJ1-4; 9 nucleotides align to TRBD1. With V trimmed by 4 bases and J by 8 bases, 12 bases remained unmatched. The CDR3 is 16 residues long. Germline V gives CDR1 SGHDT, CDR2 YYEEEE. CDR3 coding DNA: TGTGCCAGCAGCAGACCCCCGGACAGGGGAGGAGAAAAACTGTTTTTT. As protein: CASSRPPDRGGEKLFF. The full variable domain, completed using reference TRBV5-6 and TRBJ1-4, is DAGVTQSPTHLIKTRGQQVTLRCSPKSGHDTVSWYQQALGQGPQFIFQYYEEEERQRGNFPDRFSGHQFPNYSSELNVNALLLGDSALYLCASSRPPDRGGEKLFFGSGTQLSVL.

The V call is TRBV6-1, the J call TRBJ2-7; 10 bases are shared with TRBD2. Per the germline V gene, CDR1 is MNHNS and CDR2 is SASEGT. There are 14 residues in the CDR3. Trimming removed 7 bases from V and 4 bases from J; junction bases left unmatched: 7. CDR3 sequence reads: CASMISGGFYEQYF. In DNA form, the CDR3 reads TGTGCCAGCATGATTAGCGGGGGGTTTTACGAGCAGTACTTC.

The chain combines TRBV4-1 with TRBJ2-7, with 13 bases fitting TRBD2. CDR1 and CDR2 (germline): MGHRA, YSYEKL. The CDR3 runs 16 residues. V gave up 4 bases and J gave up 1 base; unmatched junction bases: 4. CDR3 nucleotide sequence: TGCGCCAGCAGCCCCCCGGGACTAGCGGGATCCTACGAGCAGTACTTC. Amino acids: CASSPPGLAGSYEQYF.

The V and J genes are TRBV5-1 and TRBJ2-7; 7 bases map to TRBD2. The germline gives CDR1 SGHRS, CDR2 YFSETQ. The CDR3 loop spans 16 amino acids. Trimming removed 2 bases from V and 0 bases from J; junction bases left unmatched: 8. The CDR3 is CASSFDASGNSYEQYF. The CDR3 nucleotides are TGCGCCAGCAGCTTTGACGCTAGCGGAAACTCCTACGAGCAGTACTTC.

Concerning this clone itself: The likely explanation is a read error, given a far larger clone one base away. The sample carries other DNA sequences with the same CDR3. V usage is TRBV4-2 and J usage is TRBJ1-6, with 8 bases aligning to TRBD1. Germline loops: CDR1 LGHNA, CDR2 YNFKEQ. V gave up 1 base and J gave up 9 bases; unmatched junction bases: 2. The CDR3 covers 14 residues. The CDR3 loop reads CASSQAGGGSPLHF. CDR3 DNA sequence: TGTGCCAGCAGCCAAGCAGGGGGCGGTTCACCCCTCCACTTT.

V gene TRBV28 combines with J gene TRBJ1-2; D is unresolved. In germline, CDR1 is MDHEN, CDR2 SYDVKM. The CDR3 length is 13 residues. Trimming removed 2 bases from V and 4 bases from J, with 8 bases in between. The CDR3 DNA follows: TGTGCCAGCAGTTTAAGGACTCCCTATGGCTACACCTTC. Translated: CASSLRTPYGYTF.

V gene TRBV27 combines with J gene TRBJ1-6, with 10 bases aligning to TRBD1. This CDR3 contains 12 residues. In germline, CDR1 is MNHEY, CDR2 SMNVEV (reference sequence). The J segment lost 14 bases and the V segment lost 10 bases, leaving 8 bases of the junction unmatched. The CDR3 DNA is TGTGCCACGGGGACAGGGGCGTCGGCCCTCCACTTT. Its translation: CATGTGASALHF.

The rearrangement joins TRBV9 to TRBJ1-2, with D maybe TRBD1 (6 bases). Trimming shortened V by 6 bases and J by 6 bases, and 24 bases separated the two germline ends. The CDR3 runs 16 residues. Germline CDR1 SGDLS, CDR2 YYNGEE. CDR3 amino acids: CASTRRVQGKYDGYTF. The CDR3 bases are TGTGCCAGCACCCGCCGTGTGCAGGGGAAATATGATGGCTACACCTTC.

The chain recombines TRBV4-1 with TRBJ2-7; 8 nucleotides match TRBD2. The CDR3 is made up of 15 amino acids. Germline V CDR1 and CDR2: MGHRA, YSYEKL. V trimming: 1 base; J trimming: 2 bases; junction bases outside the gene matches: 4. The CDR3 coding sequence is TGCGCCAGCAGCCAAGCCCTAGCGGGTACCTACGAGCAGTACTTC. Translated: CASSQALAGTYEQYF.

J is TRBJ1-2 and V is TRBV28; a weak D match, TRBD1 (5 bases). Trimming pared 5 bases from V and 3 bases from J, leaving 13 bases between. CDR3 size: 14 residues. In germline, CDR1 is MDHEN, CDR2 SYDVKM. The chain's CDR3 is CASSPQEGDYGYTF. The CDR3 DNA sequence: TGTGCCAGCAGTCCCCAAGAAGGGGACTATGGCTACACCTTC.

J is TRBJ2-3 and V is TRBV7-9; TRBD2 agrees at 9 bases. The CDR3 is 15 amino acids. Germline CDR1 SEHNR, CDR2 FQNEAQ (reference sequence). The trim removed 5 bases at V and 2 bases at J, leaving 5 bases unmatched. CDR3 DNA: TGTGCCAGCAGCGATAGCGGGAGCCCCACAGATACGCAGTATTTT. Translated, it gives CASSDSGSPTDTQYF.

This clone was picked up one time. The chain employs TRBV7-2 and TRBJ2-1; TRBD1 aligns across 10 bases. Germline assignment: CDR1 SGHTA and CDR2 FQGNSA. J lost 5 bases, V lost 5 bases, and 6 bases had no gene match. The CDR3 spans 15 residues. The CDR3 nucleotides read TGTGCCAGCAGCAAAGACAGGGGGCGCCACAATGAGCAGTTCTTC. This sequence encodes CASSKDRGRHNEQFF.

This clone has only one observation. The chain uses TRBV7-6 and TRBJ2-7; 8 positions agree with TRBD2. CDR1 is SGHVS, CDR2 FNYEAQ, per germline. This CDR3 spans 14 amino acids. The J segment lost 7 bases and the V segment lost 2 bases, leaving 7 bases of the junction unmatched. Written as DNA, the CDR3 is TGTGCCAGCAGCTTAATGGGACTAGGGGGTGAGCAGTACTTC. This sequence encodes CASSLMGLGGEQYF.

This clone was found a few times. The chain carries TRBV7-6 and TRBJ1-2; D is unclear. This CDR3 is 14 amino acids long. V lost 2 bases to trimming and J lost 7 bases, with 14 bases between them. From germline, CDR1 is SGHVS and CDR2 FNYEAQ. The CDR3 protein is CASSLTIRGPGYTF. In DNA, the CDR3 is TGTGCCAGCAGCTTAACGATTCGGGGTCCTGGCTACACCTTC.